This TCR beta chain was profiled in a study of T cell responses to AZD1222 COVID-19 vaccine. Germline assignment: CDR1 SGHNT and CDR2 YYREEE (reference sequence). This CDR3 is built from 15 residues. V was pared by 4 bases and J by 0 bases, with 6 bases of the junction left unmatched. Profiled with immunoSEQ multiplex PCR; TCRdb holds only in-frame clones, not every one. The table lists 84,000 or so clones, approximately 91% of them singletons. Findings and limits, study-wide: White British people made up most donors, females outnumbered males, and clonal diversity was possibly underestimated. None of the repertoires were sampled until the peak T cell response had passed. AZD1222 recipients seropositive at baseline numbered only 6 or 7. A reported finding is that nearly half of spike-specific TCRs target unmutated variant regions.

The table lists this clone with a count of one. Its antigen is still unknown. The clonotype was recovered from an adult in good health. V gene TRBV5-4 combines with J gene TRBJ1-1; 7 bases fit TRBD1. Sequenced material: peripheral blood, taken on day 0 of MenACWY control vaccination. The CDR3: CASSPGGGLNTEAFF. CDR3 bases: TGTGCCAGCAGCCCAGGGGGGGGTTTGAACACTGAAGCTTTCTTT.